The rows below give T cell receptor beta chains drawn from one sample of a study of beta chain features in type 1 diabetes. Only in-frame clones appear in the TCRdb table, and some are missing; sequencing was by immunoSEQ multiplex PCR. The profile covers around 250,000 clones, with roughly 25% appearing a single time and 0.012% taken by the ten largest. The sequencing input was naive CD4+ T cells from blood. The source of these receptors is a woman in her twenties or thirties with type 1 diabetes. Both conserved end residues are part of each CDR3. The order of the fields is J gene, CDR3 length, V gene, CDR3 protein.

>TRBJ1-1|11|TRBV29-1
CSGTVGTEAFF
>TRBJ2-3|16|TRBV29-1
CSVEGSNRSPTDTQYF
>TRBJ2-7|14|TRBV18
CASSPGTATYEQYF
>TRBJ2-5|16|TRBV7-9
CASSLVVGGSAETQYF
>TRBJ2-4|15|TRBV7-2
CASSLSGLAKNIQYF
>TRBJ1-4|13|TRBV30
CAGSGPSNEKLFF
>TRBJ2-2|18|TRBV18
CASSPRASGPKNTGELFF
>TRBJ2-2|11|TRBV20-1
CSASRGGELFF
>TRBJ2-7|11|TRBV20-1
CSARTGVEQYF
>TRBJ2-1|15|TRBV7-9
CASSLTAPENNEQFF
>TRBJ1-2|13|TRBV18
CASSPGQNYGYTF
>TRBJ2-1|15|TRBV5-1
CASSSLAGDYNEQFF
>TRBJ2-2|12|TRBV29-1
CSGGDSTGELFF
>TRBJ1-2|13|TRBV7-2
CASSLATGYGYTF
>TRBJ2-3|13|TRBV6-4
CASLDSRTDTQYF
>TRBJ2-4|16|TRBV4-1
CASSQLWGLAKNIQYF
>TRBJ2-1|16|TRBV6-1
CASSDTGTVQFNEQFF
>TRBJ1-2|14|TRBV10-3
CAISEGDSWYGYTF
>TRBJ2-6|19|TRBV4-2
CASSQGMESREFGANVLTF
>TRBJ1-2|13|TRBV10-3
CAISGTGYYGYTF
>TRBJ2-5|13|TRBV5-1
CASTSGNEETQYF
>TRBJ2-1|14|TRBV29-1
CSVERDRVVNEQFF
>TRBJ1-2|12|TRBV28
CASSPGGYGYTF
>TRBJ2-7|12|TRBV9
CASSVQGNEQYF
>TRBJ2-3|17|TRBV18
CASSPSVAGSSTDTQYF
>TRBJ2-1|14|TRBV18
CASSSTSRGNEQFF
>TRBJ2-7|14|TRBV5-1
CASSFTGGGYEQYF
>TRBJ2-3|14|TRBV5-6
CASSLTGGEDTQYF
>TRBJ2-3|14|TRBV29-1
CSVLRTTITDTQYF
>TRBJ2-1|17|TRBV7-9
CASSLIPREKGSGEQFF
>TRBJ2-2|17|TRBV11-2
CASSPRVAGSYTGELFF
>TRBJ1-3|17|TRBV7-9
CASSPGTGTSSGNTIYF
>TRBJ1-4|15|TRBV6-5
CASSYSPGGREKLFF
>TRBJ2-6|18|TRBV2
CASRPTGTGFSGANVLTF
>TRBJ2-1|13|TRBV5-1
CASLGGPGNEQFF
>TRBJ2-1|13|TRBV30
CARGLAGDNEQFF
>TRBJ1-1|14|TRBV30
CAWIESPYHTEAFF
>TRBJ1-2|11|TRBV20-1
CSAPNKRGYTF
>TRBJ1-5|13|TRBV19
CASRWTGHQPQHF
>TRBJ2-1|16|TRBV5-1
CASSLEGGRSGDEQFF
>TRBJ2-3|13|TRBV10-3
CAISDVSTDTQYF
>TRBJ1-1|14|TRBV30
CAGAVGGSNTEAFF
>TRBJ2-1|15|TRBV7-3
CASSPPGEEGGEQFF
>TRBJ2-7|15|TRBV19
CASHGQQGPPYEQYF
>TRBJ1-3|11|TRBV18
CASSLGNTIYF